Sequencing of this TCR beta chain was carried out in a study of cytomegalovirus exposure and HLA in healthy donors. Trimming shortened V by 4 bases and J by 3 bases, and 15 bases separated the two germline ends. This CDR3 is built from 15 residues. Germline V gives CDR1 ENHRY, CDR2 SYGVKD. General study results and limits: Excluded were some V segments that proved indistinguishable, including TRBV6-2 and TRBV6-3. Highly shared sequence variants in one cluster were likely a sequencing artifact.

About this clone: Its matching antigen is unknown.

The PCR had 60 Vbeta and 13 Jbeta primers. Only in-frame clones appear in the TCRdb table, and some are missing; sequencing was by immunoSEQ multiplex PCR. The sample carries some 130,000 clones, approximately 80% recorded once. This receptor was taken from a man aged 35 to 55 in good health and CMV-seronegative. The sample consisted of PBMCs. V usage is TRBV10-3 and J usage is TRBJ1-2; the D gene is possibly TRBD1 (5 bases). The CDR3 bases are TGTGCCATCAGTGGGGTACGAGGAGGGGACTATGGCTACACCTTC. As protein: CAISGVRGGDYGYTF.